The subject of this entry is one T cell receptor (beta chain). Its specificity is not known. Clones were read by immunoSEQ multiplex PCR, and TCRdb kept only the in-frame ones, dropping some. The table lists 300,000 to 400,000 clones, 88% of them singletons. The sample is drawn from a study of Ad26.COV2.S vaccination and SARS-CoV-2 variants. Treatment described: some 20 received Ad26.COV2.S at low or high dose, single or two shots; 5 received placebo; per-sample allocation not given. Sample collection was performed on day 63 after the first vaccine or placebo injection. This vaccine is an Ad26 vector that expresses the Wuhan-strain SARS-CoV-2 spike. Findings and limits, study-wide: Vaccine and placebo recipients had similar non-spike TCR breadth. Analyses of TCR breadth and depth may have underestimated total T cell responses.

Per the germline V gene, CDR1 is SGHAT and CDR2 is FQNNGV. V was pared by 5 bases and J by 2 bases, with 6 bases of the junction left unmatched. The CDR3 has 15 residues. The starting material was peripheral blood, obtained in a trial of Ad26.COV2.S vaccine versus placebo. The source of this sequence is a person between 18 and 65 years old who received the Ad26.COV2.S COVID-19 vaccine or a placebo. V is TRBV11-2 and J is TRBJ2-7; 10 bases fit TRBD1. The chain's CDR3 is CASSPRTGGTYEQYF. As DNA, the CDR3 is TGTGCCAGCAGCCCACGGACAGGGGGTACCTACGAGCAGTACTTC.